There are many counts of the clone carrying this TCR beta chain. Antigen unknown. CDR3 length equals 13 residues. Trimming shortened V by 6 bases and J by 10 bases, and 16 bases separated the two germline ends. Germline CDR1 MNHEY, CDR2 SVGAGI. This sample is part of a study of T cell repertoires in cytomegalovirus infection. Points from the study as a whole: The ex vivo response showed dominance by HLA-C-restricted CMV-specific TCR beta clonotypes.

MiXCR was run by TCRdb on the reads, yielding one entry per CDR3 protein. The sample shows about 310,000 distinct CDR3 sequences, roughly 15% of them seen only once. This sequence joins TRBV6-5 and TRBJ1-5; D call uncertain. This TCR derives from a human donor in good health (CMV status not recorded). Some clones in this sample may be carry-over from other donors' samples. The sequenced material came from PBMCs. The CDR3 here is CASRLDGSRPQHF. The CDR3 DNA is TGTGCCAGCAGGTTAGACGGGTCACGACCCCAGCATTTT.